Detailed here is one T cell receptor beta chain. This entry belongs to a study of blood T cell repertoires in COVID-19. Study context: Some COVID-19 samples were acute and others convalescent; all came from the United States, Italy and Spain.

As originally analysed: Cell counts per sample came from amplifying reference gene primers. The table came from immunoSEQ multiplex PCR; TCRdb's copy has only in-frame clones and leaves some out. For V, J and clone size, that table is used; D and trimming come from the DNA. Of just over 300,000 clones listed, under 90% were seen once; the top ten hold around 1.9%. Germline loops: CDR1 SGHVS, CDR2 FNYEAQ. The CDR3 sequence is 13 residues long. Trimming shortened V by 8 bases and J by 4 bases, and 13 bases separated the two germline ends. Specimen: peripheral blood. The genes are TRBV7-6 and TRBJ2-3, with D perhaps TRBD1 (6 bases). The receptor was derived from a woman aged 30 to 39 with COVID-19, enrolled during active disease. CDR3 protein: CASAFQGPDTQYF. As DNA, the CDR3 is TGTGCCAGCGCTTTCCAGGGGCCAGATACGCAGTATTTT.